In its sample, the clone carrying this T cell receptor (beta chain) was seen a few times. The target antigen is unknown. Collection occurred without any documented infections or immune events in donors. Sequencing was performed with immunoSEQ multiplex PCR; in TCRdb, only in-frame clones are kept and a portion is missing. The sample has some 120,000 clones, approximately 80% seen once. These data are taken from a study of identifying expanded T cells in peripheral blood. Study results and caveats: Across healthy donors, higher total template counts meant significantly greater approximately two-week count variance. Differentially abundant clones: around 1.2 between replicates, 15 to 17 at roughly 2 weeks, 19 to 20 at four.

The receptor was derived from a person aged 18 to 70 in good health. Sequencing was done on a sample of blood.

The CDR3 DNA sequence: TGTGCCAGCAGCGTTGGAGGGCGCTACGAGCAGTACTTC. It codes for CASSVGGRYEQYF. This chain connects TRBV9 to TRBJ2-7, with D tentatively TRBD2 (6 bases). The CDR3 length is 13 residues. Trimming took off 2 bases at V and 3 bases at J, with 9 bases between the two ends. Per germline, CDR1 SGDLS and CDR2 YYNGEE.